Presented here are 15 T cell receptor beta chains from one specimen sequenced in a study of blood T cell repertoires in COVID-19 (TCRdb year 2020). Receptor libraries were prepared by the immunoSEQ multiplex PCR assay. TCRdb stores this immuneACCESS table with in-frame sequences only. Part of the clones is absent; in the studies checked, under half of the shortfall reflects unresolved V genes, and no reason is known for the rest. Counted in this sample were 130,000 or so clones; around 81% of them appeared once. The top ten clones comprise around 1.5% of the sample. Sample: peripheral blood. These receptors all come from a human donor in a cohort sampled during active COVID-19.

The chain links TRBV7-9 to TRBJ1-1, with 7 bases aligning to TRBD1. This CDR3 is built from 14 residues. Trimming took 6 bases from V and 2 from J; bases not matched to a gene: 6. Germline CDR1 is SEHNR and CDR2 is FQNEAQ (reference sequence). DNA for the CDR3: TGTGCCAGCAGGGTACAGGGGAGAAACACTGAAGCTTTCTTT. Its translation is CASRVQGRNTEAFF.

This chain links TRBV6-1 with TRBJ1-2, with a weak D call TRBD1 (5 bases). V lost 1 base to trimming and J lost 4 bases, with 10 bases between them. This CDR3 spans 14 amino acids. Germline CDR1 MNHNS, CDR2 SASEGT. CDR3 protein: CASSEGRVGYGYTF. Here the CDR3 DNA reads TGTGCCAGCAGTGAAGGCAGGGTCGGCTATGGCTACACCTTC.

The chain carries TRBV7-2 and TRBJ2-3; D possibly corresponds to TRBD1 (5 bases). The ends were cut back, 3 bases at V and 3 bases at J, with 10 bases in the middle. CDR3 length: 14 residues. Germline V gene sequence: CDR1 SGHTA, CDR2 FQGNSA. The CDR3 region has the DNA TGTGCCAGCAGCTTCGACAGCGCTACAGATACGCAGTATTTT. Translating it yields CASSFDSATDTQYF.

The chain joins TRBV18 to TRBJ2-7; 7 positions match TRBD2. V shed 3 bases, J shed 7 bases, and the junction held 9 bases outside the gene matches. Per the germline V gene, CDR1 is KGHSH and CDR2 is LQKENI. The CDR3 runs to 14 residues. In DNA, the CDR3 is TGTGCCAGCTCACCCCTGGGGGGGATTCGGGAGCAGTACTTC. Translated: CASSPLGGIREQYF.

The chain couples TRBV4-1 to TRBJ1-5; D gene ambiguous. V was clipped by 0 bases and J by 2 bases, with 20 bases between them. The length of the CDR3 is 19 residues. Germline CDR1 reads MGHRA; CDR2 reads YSYEKL. For the CDR3, the DNA is TGCGCCAGCAGCCAAGAGAGGTCCTTAGGAGGTTGGGGCAATCAGCCCCAGCATTTT. Its protein is CASSQERSLGGWGNQPQHF.

The chain uses TRBV6-5 and TRBJ1-2; the match to TRBD1 covers 12 bases. With V trimmed by 5 bases and J by 8 bases, 6 bases remained unmatched. CDR3 length: 14 residues. The germline gives CDR1 MNHEY, CDR2 SVGAGI. In DNA, the CDR3 is TGTGCCAGCAGTCCCGGGACAGGGGGCTTCGGCTACACCTTC. This translates into CASSPGTGGFGYTF.

The chain carries TRBV20-1 and TRBJ2-4; 10 nucleotides align to TRBD1. CDR3 size: 17 residues. Germline V gene data show CDR1 as DFQATT and CDR2 as SNEGSKA (reference sequence). Trimming removed 6 bases from V and 1 base from J; junction bases left unmatched: 12. For the CDR3, the DNA is TGCAGTGCCAGTTGGGACAGGGGAGGTTTTGCCAAAAACATTCAGTACTTC. This encodes CSASWDRGGFAKNIQYF.

In its sample, this clone was seen once. V usage is TRBV14 and J usage is TRBJ2-1; D unresolved. This CDR3 is built from 14 residues. V shed 0 bases and J shed 9 bases, with 12 bases lying between them. Germline values: CDR1 SGHDN, CDR2 FVKESK. For the CDR3, the DNA is TGTGCCAGCAGCCAAGATATGATCGGTAGTGAGCAGTTCTTC. It is translated as CASSQDMIGSEQFF.

In DNA form, the CDR3 reads TGTGCCAGCAGCCAACCGGACAGGGCGACTAATGAAAAACTGTTTTTT. Translating it yields CASSQPDRATNEKLFF. V usage is TRBV4-2 and J usage is TRBJ1-4; 8 bases align to TRBD1. J lost 2 bases, V lost 2 bases, and 4 bases had no gene match. The germline V gene has CDR1 LGHNA and CDR2 YNFKEQ. The CDR3 length is 16 residues.

The rearrangement uses TRBV19 and TRBJ2-7; 7 bases are shared with TRBD2. Germline-derived CDR1 and CDR2 are LNHDA and SQIVND (reference sequence). V gave up 7 bases and J gave up 5 bases; unmatched junction bases: 14. This CDR3 contains 15 residues. Here the CDR3 reads CASKPRGELGHEQYF. CDR3 DNA: TGTGCCAGTAAACCTCGGGGGGAGCTGGGCCACGAGCAGTACTTC.

The count of this clone is one. The chain combines TRBV7-8 with TRBJ2-7; 9 bases line up with TRBD1. CDR1 SGHVS and CDR2 FQNEAQ come from the germline V gene. The V gene end was trimmed by 2 bases and the J gene end by 4 bases; junction bases not matched to a gene: 6. The CDR3 spans 15 residues. CDR3 sequence reads: CASSLRQGVGYEQYF. For the CDR3, the DNA is TGTGCCAGCAGCTTACGACAGGGGGTTGGTTACGAGCAGTACTTC.

V gene TRBV11-3 combines with J gene TRBJ1-3; D not certain. V lost 5 bases and J 2 bases, leaving 13 bases between the germline ends. CDR3 length: 15 residues. Germline V gene data show CDR1 as SGHNT and CDR2 as YENEEA. CDR3 nucleotides: TGTGCCAGCAGCGATGGGCCCCAGCCTGGAAACACCATATATTTT. Translation gives CASSDGPQPGNTIYF.

This sequence joins TRBV25-1 and TRBJ1-4; no firm D call. CDR1 is MGHDK, CDR2 SYGVNS, per germline. The CDR3 length is 16 residues. V gave up 4 bases and J gave up 4 bases, with 16 bases separating them. CDR3: CASSGGGGHGNEKLFF. In nucleotides, the CDR3 is TGTGCCAGCAGTGGGGGAGGCGGCCATGGTAATGAAAAACTGTTTTTT.

The chain employs TRBV3-1 (or the pseudogene TRBV3-2) and TRBJ2-7; D may be TRBD1 (6 bases). The CDR3 sequence is 18 residues long. Germline V gene data show CDR1 as LGHDT and CDR2 as YNNKEL (reference sequence). V shed 5 bases and J shed 0 bases, with 23 bases lying between them. The CDR3 DNA sequence: TGTGCCAGCAGCAGGGGGATGCAGGCGTACCTTTTCTCCTACGAGCAGTACTTC. Its translation is CASSRGMQAYLFSYEQYF.

This sequence joins TRBV2 and TRBJ1-1; D is unclear. V was shortened by 4 bases and J by 2 bases, with 11 bases between the two germline ends. CDR1 and CDR2 from the germline V gene are SNHLY and FYNNEI. The CDR3 runs 14 residues. CDR3 region: CASSVLVFNTEAFF. The DNA of the CDR3 is TGTGCCAGCAGTGTTCTAGTCTTTAACACTGAAGCTTTCTTT. The variable domain in full, completed from reference TRBV2 and TRBJ1-1, reads EPEVTQTPSHQVTQMGQEVILRCVPISNHLYFYWYRQILGQKVEFLVSFYNNEISEKSEIFDDQFSVERPDGSNFTLKIRSTKLEDSAMYFCASSVLVFNTEAFFGQGTRLTVV.